One sample yielded the 7 T cell receptor beta chains listed below, sequenced in a study of vaccination and CD4 T cells after COVID-19. The treatment is: roughly ten-day PBMC culture with coronavirus spike peptide pools or control peptides (ViraFEST assay). It was before the COVID-19 pandemic (2011-2018) that the unexposed donor's CD4+ T cells were collected. The Oncomine TCR Beta short-read assay generated sequence data from the DNA of cultured CD4+ T cells. TCRdb called the PCR reads again in MiXCR, with one record for every CDR3 protein. This repertoire shows approximately 6,500 distinct CDR3 sequences, nearly 35% found once; its top ten account for 28%. Their recognized antigens are unknown. The specimen was CD4+ T cells from blood, cultured in vitro. These TCRs come from a human donor in good health.

This sequence joins TRBV6-5 and TRBJ1-6, with no clear D. The V gene lost 4 bases and the J gene lost 9 bases, with 16 bases spanning the gap. The CDR3 runs to 15 residues. The germline V gene encodes CDR1 MNHEY and CDR2 SVGAGI. This CDR3 is CASSFTREASSPLHF. The CDR3 DNA reads TGTGCCAGCAGTTTCACGCGAGAGGCGTCTTCACCCCTCCACTTT.

The V call is TRBV7-9, the J call TRBJ1-1; TRBD1 agrees at 12 bases. The V gene's germline CDR1 is SEHNR and CDR2 FQNEAQ (reference sequence). The CDR3 totals 15 residues. The junction had 7 bases not matched to a gene; V was cut back by 3 bases and J by 8 bases. The CDR3 DNA is TGTGCCAGCAGCTTGGGGACAGGGGGCTTGAAGGAAGCTTTCTTT. Translation gives CASSLGTGGLKEAFF.

This clonotype is labeled large. V and J are TRBV11-1 and TRBJ2-2; TRBD1 matches 7 bases. J gave up 3 bases and V 7 bases, and 8 bases lay outside the gene matches. In germline, CDR1 is SGHAT, CDR2 FQDESV (reference sequence). The CDR3 covers 15 residues. CDR3 region: CASNPDRVYTGELFF. The CDR3 bases are TGTGCCAGCAACCCCGACAGGGTTTACACCGGGGAGCTGTTTTTT.

The V gene is TRBV30, the J gene TRBJ2-7; D is uncertain. Germline CDR1 and CDR2: GTSNPN and SVGIG (reference sequence). The CDR3 length is 12 residues. V lost 0 bases, J lost 4 bases, and 7 bases lay in between. The CDR3 DNA sequence: TGTGCCTGGAGTGTAAGTAGGTACGAGCAGTACTTC. Translating it yields CAWSVSRYEQYF.

The rearrangement uses TRBV18 and TRBJ1-1; D call uncertain. This CDR3 spans 14 amino acids. The germline CDR1 and CDR2 sequences are KGHSH and LQKENI. The ends were cut back, 3 bases at V and 1 base at J, with 9 bases in the middle. The CDR3 spells CASSPTETNTEAFF. In nucleotides, the CDR3 is TGTGCCAGCTCACCGACGGAGACGAACACTGAAGCTTTCTTT. The variable domain in full, with the rest retrieved from reference TRBV18 and TRBJ1-1, is NAGVMQNPRHLVRRRGQEARLRCSPMKGHSHVYWYRQLPEEGLKFMVYLQKENIIDESGMPKERFSAEFPKEGPSILRIQQVVRGDSAAYFCASSPTETNTEAFFGQGTRLTVV.

The J gene is TRBJ2-6, the V gene TRBV5-1; D is perhaps TRBD2 (6 bases). Trimming left V 0 bases short and J 1 base short, with 11 bases between. The CDR3 has 17 amino acids. Germline V gene sequence: CDR1 SGHRS, CDR2 YFSETQ. The CDR3 nucleotides read TGCGCCAGCAGCTTGGCGGGCAGCGGGTCTGGGGCCAACGTCCTGACTTTC. Amino acids: CASSLAGSGSGANVLTF.

A few counts support this clonotype. The chain combines TRBV7-9 with TRBJ1-5; D is unclear. Germline V gene sequence: CDR1 SEHNR, CDR2 FQNEAQ (reference sequence). The CDR3 is 12 residues long. Trimming stripped 5 bases from V and 4 bases from J, with 6 bases between. DNA of the CDR3: TGTGCCAGCAGCGGGAGGAATCAGCCCCAGCATTTT. Its translation is CASSGRNQPQHF.